The source of this T cell receptor beta chain is a study of a mutant IDH1 vaccine in newly diagnosed glioma. At the level of the study: Vaccination started 4-6 weeks after radiotherapy alone, or with temozolomide cycles. Week 35 was safety follow-up visit V12; week 47 was end-of-study visit V13.

V lost 4 bases to trimming and J lost 4 bases; unmatched junction nucleotides: 11. From germline, CDR1 is KGHSY and CDR2 FQNENV. The CDR3 runs 16 residues. Only in-frame clones appear in the TCRdb table, and some are missing; sequencing was by immunoSEQ multiplex PCR. The repertoire holds 8,500 to 14,000 clones, with around 81% as singletons. Time point denoted: week 47, end of study. The study gave 300 ug of mutant IDH1 20-mer peptide per vaccine dose, with topical imiquimod. The astrocytomas were IDH1-mutant, ATRX-negative, and WHO grade 3 or 4. This clone has a single count. Its specificity is not known.

The rearrangement uses TRBV16 and TRBJ2-7; TRBD1 matches 9 bases. The input for sequencing was PBMCs, taken from a glioma patient whose treatment included an IDH1 peptide vaccine. This TCR came from a man aged 25-45 years with glioma. The CDR3 DNA reads TGTGCCAGCAGCCCTGGATTAGGGACAGGGTGGTACGAGCAGTACTTC. It specifies CASSPGLGTGWYEQYF.